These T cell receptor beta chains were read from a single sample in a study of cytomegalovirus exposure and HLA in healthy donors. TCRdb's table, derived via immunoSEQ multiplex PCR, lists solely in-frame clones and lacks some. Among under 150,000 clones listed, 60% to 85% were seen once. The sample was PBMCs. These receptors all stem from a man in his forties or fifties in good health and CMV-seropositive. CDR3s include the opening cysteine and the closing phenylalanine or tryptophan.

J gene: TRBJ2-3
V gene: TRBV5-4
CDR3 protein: CASSLEQGSDTQYF

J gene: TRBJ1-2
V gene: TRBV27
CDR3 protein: CASSAGQGGYGYTF

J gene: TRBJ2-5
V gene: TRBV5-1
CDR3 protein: CASSKLAGGKETQYF

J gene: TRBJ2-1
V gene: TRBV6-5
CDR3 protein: CASRKAGARNEQFF

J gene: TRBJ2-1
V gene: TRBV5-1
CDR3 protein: CASSLTVILNEQFF

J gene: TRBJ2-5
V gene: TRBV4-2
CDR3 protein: CASSRTSGTHSRETQYF

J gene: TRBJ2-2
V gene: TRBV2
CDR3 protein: CASSEQGQMNTGELFF

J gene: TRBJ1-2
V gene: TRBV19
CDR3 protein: CASSEQGNYGYTF

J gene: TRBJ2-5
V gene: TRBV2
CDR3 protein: CASSEFGIQTGEQYF

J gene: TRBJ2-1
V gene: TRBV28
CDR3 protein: CASSPISRSGSSYNEQFF

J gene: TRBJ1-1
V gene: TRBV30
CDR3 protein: CAWDLAGGTEAFF

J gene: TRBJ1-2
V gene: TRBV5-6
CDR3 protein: CASSLWGQGYGYTF

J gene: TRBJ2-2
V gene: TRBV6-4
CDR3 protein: CASSDDAGGRHTGELFF

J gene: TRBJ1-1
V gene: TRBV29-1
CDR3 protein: CSVTQGNSNTEAFF

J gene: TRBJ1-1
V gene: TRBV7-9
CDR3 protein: CASSFGGVGTEAFF

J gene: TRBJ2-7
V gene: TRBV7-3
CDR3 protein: CASSLGQGVYEQYF

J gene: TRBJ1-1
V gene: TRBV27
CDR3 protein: CASSPNHRAQAFF

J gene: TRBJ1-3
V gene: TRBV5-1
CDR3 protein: CASSIKGTGDSGNTIYF

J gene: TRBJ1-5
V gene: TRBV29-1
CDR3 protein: CSVATGGSNQPQHF

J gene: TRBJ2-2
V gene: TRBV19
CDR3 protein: CASSIRLAGGISGELFF

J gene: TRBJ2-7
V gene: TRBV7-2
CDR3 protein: CASSLREGSYEQYF

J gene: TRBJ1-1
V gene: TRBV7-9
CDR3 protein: CASSLETANTEAFF

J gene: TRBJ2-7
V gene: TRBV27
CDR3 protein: CATRGLAGGEQYF

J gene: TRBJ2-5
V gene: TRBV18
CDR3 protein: CASSQSWTSLEQYF

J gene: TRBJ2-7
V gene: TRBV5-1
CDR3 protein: CASSGSQAGGSYEQYF